This TCR beta chain is from a study of neurological immune-mediated disorders. Every sequencing run generated in excess of 180 million TCR-beta sequences. These sequences covered 15-18 subjects. MiXCR, run by TCRdb on the 5' RACE reads, gives a single entry per CDR3 protein. The sample has around 48,000 distinct CDR3 sequences; 10% are singletons. This clonotype was found many times. The CDR3 covers 14 residues. Germline CDR1 is SGHVS and CDR2 is FQNEAQ. The V gene lost 1 base and the J gene lost 13 bases, with 14 bases spanning the gap. This clonotype was sampled from a middle-aged woman with HTLV-1-associated myelopathy (HAM/TSP). Source material: PBMCs. The genes are TRBV7-8 and TRBJ2-6, with D perhaps being TRBD1 or TRBD2 (5 bases each). The CDR3 coding sequence is TGTGCCAGCAGCTTAGGAGGGACCCCGGGAGTCCTGACTTTC. Translated, it gives CASSLGGTPGVLTF.